Below, one T cell receptor (beta chain) is given with its context. The entry originates in a study of shared clonotypes between healthy human individuals. Germline assignment: CDR1 SGHDN and CDR2 FVKESK. This CDR3 contains 15 residues. V lost 3 bases to trimming and J lost 2 bases, with 12 bases between them. The study drew its donors from healthy HIV-negative adults without recent acute infections or vaccinations. This table comes from immunoSEQ multiplex PCR, and its TCRdb copy is limited to in-frame clones, with some not included. There are hundreds of thousands of clones in the sample; about two thirds occur only once, and under 2% lies in the top ten.

Source material: memory CD4+ T cells sorted from blood. Subset meaning: CD45RA-negative fraction. This chain joins TRBV14 and TRBJ2-3; no clear D gene. The receptor was isolated from a woman aged 25-40 years in good health. The CDR3 coding sequence is TGTGCCAGCAGCCACCACCGGTCGTCCACAGATACGCAGTATTTT. It translates to CASSHHRSSTDTQYF.